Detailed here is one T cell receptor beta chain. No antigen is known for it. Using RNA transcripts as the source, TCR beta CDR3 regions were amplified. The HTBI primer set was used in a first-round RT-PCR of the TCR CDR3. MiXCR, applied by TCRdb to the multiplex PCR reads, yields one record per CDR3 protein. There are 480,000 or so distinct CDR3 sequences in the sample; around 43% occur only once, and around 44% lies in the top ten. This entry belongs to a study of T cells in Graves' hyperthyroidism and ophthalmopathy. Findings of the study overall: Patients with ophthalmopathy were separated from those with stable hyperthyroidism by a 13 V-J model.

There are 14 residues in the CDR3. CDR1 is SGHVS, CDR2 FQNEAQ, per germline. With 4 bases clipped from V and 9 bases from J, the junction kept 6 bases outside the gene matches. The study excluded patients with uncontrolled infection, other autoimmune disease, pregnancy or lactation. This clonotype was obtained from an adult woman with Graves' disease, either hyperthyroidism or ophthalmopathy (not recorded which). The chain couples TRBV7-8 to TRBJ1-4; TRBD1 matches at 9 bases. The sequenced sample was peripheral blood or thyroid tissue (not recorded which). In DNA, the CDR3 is TGTGCCAGCAGCTCCTTAGGGACAGGGAAAAAACTGTTTTTT. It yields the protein CASSSLGTGKKLFF.